This is a list of T cell receptor beta chains from one sample in a study of metastatic and nonmetastatic thyroid tumors. TCRdb re-called clones via MiXCR from the PCR reads. This sample has 35,000 to 50,000 clones; about a sixth occur once, and the top ten carry 8% to 10%. The sample was tumor tissue. Receptors originate from a female donor with papillary thyroid cancer or a benign thyroid nodule (not recorded which). Some clones in this sample may be carry-over from other donors' samples. Each CDR3 is given with its conserved first and last residue. The order of the fields is J gene, clone size, D gene, V gene, CDR3 protein, CDR3 DNA. The D gene is left open where the match is weak. Where a row states a size, it is once, few, many or the class of an expanded clone; other rows omit it.

TRBJ2-3	many	TRBD2	TRBV4-1	CASSRLGGRERVDTQYF	TGCGCCAGCAGCCGCCTCGGCGGGCGGGAGAGGGTAGATACGCAGTATTTT
TRBJ2-3	many	TRBD2	TRBV6-1	CASCSGRGGKDTQYF	TGTGCCAGCTGCAGCGGGAGGGGGGGCAAGGATACGCAGTATTTT
TRBJ1-2	many	TRBD1	TRBV3-1	CASSRGQHGTGYTF	TGTGCCAGCAGCCGGGGACAGCACGGAACTGGCTACACCTTC
TRBJ2-2	many	-	TRBV6-2/TRBV6-3	CASSFALTDLNTGELFF	TGTGCCAGCAGTTTCGCCCTGACAGACCTAAACACCGGGGAGCTGTTTTTT
TRBJ1-1	many	-	TRBV29-1	CSVERGPNTEAFF	TGCAGCGTTGAGAGGGGCCCGAACACTGAAGCTTTCTTT
TRBJ1-1	many	TRBD1	TRBV19	CASSIGQGFNEAFF	TGTGCCAGTAGTATCGGACAGGGTTTCAATGAAGCTTTCTTT
TRBJ2-7	many	TRBD2	TRBV12-3/TRBV12-4	CASSFTSGTEQYF	TGTGCCAGCAGTTTTACTAGCGGGACCGAGCAGTACTTC
TRBJ2-7	many	TRBD2	TRBV5-1	CASTSGSYEQYF	TGCGCCAGCACCAGCGGGAGTTACGAGCAGTACTTC
TRBJ1-1	-	-	TRBV4-1	CASSQEGRATGTEAFF	TGCGCCAGCAGCCAAGAAGGGCGGGCTACTGGCACTGAAGCTTTCTTT
TRBJ1-1	many	-	TRBV2	CASSESWGDTEAFF	TGTGCCAGCAGTGAAAGTTGGGGAGACACTGAAGCTTTCTTT
TRBJ2-7	many	-	TRBV18	CASSPGQRPPYEQYF	TGTGCCAGCTCACCCGGACAGCGACCACCCTACGAGCAGTACTTC
TRBJ2-2	few	TRBD2	TRBV27	CASSHKKLAGGRTGELFF	TGTGCCAGTTCCCATAAAAAACTAGCGGGAGGAAGAACCGGGGAGCTGTTTTTT
TRBJ2-6	many	-	TRBV6-6	CASSYGRTGVLTF	TGTGCCAGCAGTTACGGCAGGACCGGCGTCCTGACTTTC
TRBJ1-2	-	TRBD1	TRBV27	CASSADRGDGYTF	TGTGCCAGCAGTGCGGACAGGGGCGATGGCTACACCTTC
TRBJ2-7	many	-	TRBV2	CASSRRLDSTYEQYF	TGTGCCAGCAGTAGAAGATTGGACAGCACCTACGAGCAGTACTTC
TRBJ2-2	-	TRBD2	TRBV4-3	CASSPAGTRNTWELFF	TGCGCCAGCAGCCCCGCCGGGACTAGGAACACCTGGGAGCTGTTTTTT
TRBJ2-7	many	TRBD1	TRBV11-2	CASSFGQEPQYEQYF	TGTGCCAGCAGCTTCGGACAGGAGCCCCAGTACGAGCAGTACTTC
TRBJ1-5	many	-	TRBV20-1	CSAKGLGSQHF	TGCAGTGCTAAGGGACTCGGGTCCCAGCATTTT
TRBJ2-3	-	-	TRBV24-1	CATARCGTQYF	TGTGCCACCGCTCGGTGCGGTACTCAGTATTTT
TRBJ2-3	many	-	TRBV12-3/TRBV12-4	CASRNEGSTDTQYF	TGTGCCAGCAGGAATGAAGGGAGCACAGATACGCAGTATTTT
TRBJ2-1	many	-	TRBV5-1	CASSLGSRDNEQFF	TGCGCCAGCAGCCTAGGCAGCAGGGACAATGAGCAGTTCTTC
TRBJ1-5	many	-	TRBV20-1	CSVRWAGAYNQPQHF	TGCAGTGTTCGATGGGCAGGGGCTTACAATCAGCCCCAGCATTTT
TRBJ1-3	many	-	TRBV7-8	CASSPNGAAFSGNTIYF	TGTGCCAGCAGCCCTAACGGGGCAGCCTTCTCTGGAAACACCATATATTTT
TRBJ1-1	-	-	TRBV3-1	CASSPGRRNTEAFF	TGTGCCAGCAGCCCAGGACGGCGGAACACTGAAGCTTTCTTT
TRBJ2-2	many	-	TRBV19	CASSIGRQNTGELFF	TGTGCCAGTAGTATAGGTCGGCAGAACACCGGGGAGCTGTTTTTT